This entry describes one TCR beta chain. The target antigen is unknown. The sample comes from a study of blood T cells in healthy people across ages. Whole-study results and caveats: Researchers said unsorted PBMCs prevented a conclusive naive versus antigen-experienced comparison.

This CDR3 region has 18 residues. J lost 0 bases, V lost 6 bases, and 11 bases had no gene match. The germline gives CDR1 ENHRY, CDR2 SYGVKD. A second PCR, run for roughly 6 to 11 cycles, used a sample-barcoded 5' primer plus a J-beta primer mix. TCRdb used MiXCR to reprocess the 5' RACE reads, holding one entry per CDR3 protein. The sample has around 800,000 distinct CDR3 sequences, approximately 24% seen once. This same sample was also part of a study on T cells of mothers and their children. That work states: Healthy Caucasian mothers, a few in number, and their six children were the donors. The overlap seen between related mothers and children slightly exceeded that of unrelated pairs, though not significantly.

The chain joins TRBV10-3 to TRBJ2-6, with 7 nucleotides matching TRBD2. This clonotype originated in a boy aged 5-17 years in good health. Sequencing was done on a sample of blood. CDR3 in amino acids: CAISPGREGYSGANVLTF. In DNA, the CDR3 is TGTGCCATCAGCCCGGGCAGGGAGGGCTACTCTGGGGCCAACGTCCTGACTTTC.